Following are 4 T cell receptor beta chains from one sample sequenced in a study of blood T cell repertoires in COVID-19. Only in-frame clones appear in the TCRdb table, and some are missing; sequencing was by immunoSEQ multiplex PCR. The table shows 150,000 to 200,000 clones, with around 83% occurring only once. The sequenced sample was peripheral blood. Every receptor here comes from a man aged 50 to 60 with active or convalescent COVID-19.

CDR3 coding DNA: TGCGCCAGCAGCTCTATTGGTGGGACAGTTTATGGCTACACCTTC. Translating it yields CASSSIGGTVYGYTF. This chain joins TRBV5-1 and TRBJ1-2; TRBD1 matches at 7 bases. Germline V lookup: CDR1 SGHRS, CDR2 YFSETQ. V shed 3 bases, J shed 5 bases, and the junction held 10 bases outside the gene matches. The CDR3 runs 15 residues.

The chain joins TRBV6-2 or TRBV6-3 to TRBJ2-1; 15 bases are shared with TRBD2. The CDR3 is 17 amino acids. Germline V gene sequence: CDR1 MNHEY, CDR2 SVGEGT. V lost 2 bases to trimming and J lost 7 bases; unmatched junction nucleotides: 6. DNA for the CDR3: TGTGCCAGCAGTTACCCCGGACTAGCGGGGGGGAGGAATGAGCAGTTCTTC. Residues: CASSYPGLAGGRNEQFF.

V and J are TRBV7-2 and TRBJ1-2; the D is unclear. In germline, CDR1 is SGHTA, CDR2 FQGNSA. V was pared by 1 base and J by 0 bases, with 9 bases between. The CDR3 contains 15 residues. The CDR3 DNA is TGTGCCAGCAGCTTAGGGGAGATAGCTAACTATGGCTACACCTTC. It yields the protein CASSLGEIANYGYTF.

This clone was counted only a few times. The gene calls are TRBV4-2 and TRBJ1-2; maybe TRBD1 (5 bases). The CDR3 spans 17 residues. V lost 0 bases and J 4 bases, leaving 18 bases between the germline ends. Germline CDR1 LGHNA, CDR2 YNFKEQ. DNA for the CDR3: TGTGCCAGCAGCCAAGATGGGGCAGCCTCCGTGAGCTATGGCTACACCTTC. Amino acid sequence: CASSQDGAASVSYGYTF.